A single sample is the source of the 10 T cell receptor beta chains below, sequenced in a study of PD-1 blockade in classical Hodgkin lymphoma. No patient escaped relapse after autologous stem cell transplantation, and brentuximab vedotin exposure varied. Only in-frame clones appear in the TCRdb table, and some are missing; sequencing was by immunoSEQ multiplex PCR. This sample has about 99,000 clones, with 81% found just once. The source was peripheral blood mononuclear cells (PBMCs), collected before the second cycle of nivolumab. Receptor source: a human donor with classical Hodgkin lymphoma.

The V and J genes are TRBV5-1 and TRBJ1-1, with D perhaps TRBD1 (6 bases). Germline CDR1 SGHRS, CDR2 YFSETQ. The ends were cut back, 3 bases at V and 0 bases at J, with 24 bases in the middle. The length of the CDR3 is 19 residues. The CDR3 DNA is TGCGCCAGCAGCTCAACCCGGGACACCCCATCCGAGGTGAACACTGAAGCTTTCTTT. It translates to CASSSTRDTPSEVNTEAFF.

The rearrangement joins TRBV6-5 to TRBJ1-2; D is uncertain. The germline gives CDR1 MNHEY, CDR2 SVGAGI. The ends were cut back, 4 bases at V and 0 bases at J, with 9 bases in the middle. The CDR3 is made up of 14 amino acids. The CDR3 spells CASSWVDPNYGYTF. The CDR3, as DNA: TGTGCCAGCAGTTGGGTGGACCCTAACTATGGCTACACCTTC.

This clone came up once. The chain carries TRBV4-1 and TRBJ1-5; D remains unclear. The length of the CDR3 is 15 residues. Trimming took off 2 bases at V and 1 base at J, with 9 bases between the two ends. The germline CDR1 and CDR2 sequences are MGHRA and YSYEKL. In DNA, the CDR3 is TGCGCCAGCAGCCAAATCCTCACGAGCAATCAGCCCCAGCATTTT. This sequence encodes CASSQILTSNQPQHF.

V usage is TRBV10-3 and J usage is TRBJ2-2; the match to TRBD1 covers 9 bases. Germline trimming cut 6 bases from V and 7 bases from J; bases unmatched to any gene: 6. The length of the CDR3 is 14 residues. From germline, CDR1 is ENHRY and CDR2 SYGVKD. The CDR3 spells CAISRTGESGELFF. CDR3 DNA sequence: TGTGCCATCAGCCGGACAGGGGAAAGCGGGGAGCTGTTTTTT.

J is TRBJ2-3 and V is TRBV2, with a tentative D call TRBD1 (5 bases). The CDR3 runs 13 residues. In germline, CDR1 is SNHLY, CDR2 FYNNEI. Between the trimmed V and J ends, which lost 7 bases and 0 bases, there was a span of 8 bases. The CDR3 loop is CASIQGSTDTQYF. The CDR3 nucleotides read TGTGCCAGCATTCAGGGAAGCACAGATACGCAGTATTTT.

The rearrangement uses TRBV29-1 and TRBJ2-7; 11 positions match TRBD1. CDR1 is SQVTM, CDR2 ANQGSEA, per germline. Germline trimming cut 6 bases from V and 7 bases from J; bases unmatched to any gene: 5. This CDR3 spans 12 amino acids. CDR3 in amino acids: CSVGQGAREQYF. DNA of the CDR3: TGCAGCGTCGGACAGGGGGCGCGAGAGCAGTACTTC.

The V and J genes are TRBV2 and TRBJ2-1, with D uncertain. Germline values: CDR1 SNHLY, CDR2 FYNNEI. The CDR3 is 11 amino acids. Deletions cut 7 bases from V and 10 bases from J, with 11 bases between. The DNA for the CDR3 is TGTGCCAGCATCGAAGTGCGGGAGCAGTTCTTC. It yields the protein CASIEVREQFF. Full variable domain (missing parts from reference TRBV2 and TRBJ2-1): EPEVTQTPSHQVTQMGQEVILRCVPISNHLYFYWYRQILGQKVEFLVSFYNNEISEKSEIFDDQFSVERPDGSNFTLKIRSTKLEDSAMYFCASIEVREQFFGPGTRLTVL.

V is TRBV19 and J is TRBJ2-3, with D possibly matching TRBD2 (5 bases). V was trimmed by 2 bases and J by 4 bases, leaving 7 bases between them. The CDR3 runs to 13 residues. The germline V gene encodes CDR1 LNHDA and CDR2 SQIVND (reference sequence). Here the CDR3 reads CASSIPAADTQYF. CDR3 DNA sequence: TGTGCCAGTAGTATACCAGCGGCAGATACGCAGTATTTT.

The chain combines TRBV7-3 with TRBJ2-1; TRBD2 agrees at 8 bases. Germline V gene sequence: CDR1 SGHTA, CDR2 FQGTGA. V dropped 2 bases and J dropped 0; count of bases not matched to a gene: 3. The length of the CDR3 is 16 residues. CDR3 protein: CASSLGLAGSYNEQFF. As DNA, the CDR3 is TGTGCCAGCAGCTTAGGTCTAGCGGGCTCCTACAATGAGCAGTTCTTC. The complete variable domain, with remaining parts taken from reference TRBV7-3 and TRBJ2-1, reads GAGVSQTPSNKVTEKGKYVELRCDPISGHTALYWYRQSLGQGPEFLIYFQGTGAADDSGLPNDRFFAVRPEGSVSTLKIQRTERGDSAVYLCASSLGLAGSYNEQFFGPGTRLTVL.

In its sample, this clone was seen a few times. CDR3 DNA: TGCGCCAGCAGCTTTACAGACCCGGGTTTCGAGCAGTACTTC. Protein sequence: CASSFTDPGFEQYF. This chain links TRBV5-1 with TRBJ2-7; D unresolved. V shed 2 bases and J shed 6 bases, with 15 bases lying between them. Germline values: CDR1 SGHRS, CDR2 YFSETQ. The CDR3 has 14 amino acids.